Listed below are T cell receptor beta chains from one sample, sequenced in a study of blood T cell repertoires in COVID-19. Produced via immunoSEQ multiplex PCR; TCRdb's table is partial and in-frame only. The sample yields over 85,000 clones, roughly 92% seen once. The sample comprised peripheral blood. These receptors were collected from a woman in her fifties or sixties with COVID-19, enrolled during active disease. Both conserved end residues are part of each CDR3. A D gene is named only where the DNA matches it firmly. The size field is filled for only some rows; it gives once, few, many or a size class.

CDR3 | DNA | J | D | size | V
CASSIGRLAGPTAYNEQFF | TGTGCCAGTAGTATAGGCAGGCTAGCGGGTCCGACGGCTTACAATGAGCAGTTCTTC | TRBJ2-1 | TRBD2 | - | TRBV19
CASSNAPRGGTDTQYF | TGTGCCAGTAGTAACGCCCCCAGGGGCGGGACAGATACGCAGTATTTT | TRBJ2-3 | - | - | TRBV19
CASSQDPGGRFDGYTF | TGCGCCAGCAGCCAAGATCCGGGGGGGCGGTTTGACGGCTACACCTTC | TRBJ1-2 | - | - | TRBV4-3
CASSSSGWSYNSPLHF | TGTGCCAGCAGCTCCTCCGGGTGGTCCTATAATTCACCCCTCCACTTT | TRBJ1-6 | - | - | TRBV7-6
CASSFLQGGELFF | TGTGCCAGCAGCTTTCTCCAGGGCGGGGAGCTGTTTTTT | TRBJ2-2 | - | - | TRBV7-7
CASSMIEGETDTQYF | TGTGCCAGCTCAATGATTGAGGGCGAGACAGATACGCAGTATTTT | TRBJ2-3 | - | - | TRBV18
CASSPSGQGEETQYF | TGTGCCAGCAGTCCCAGCGGGCAGGGAGAAGAGACCCAGTACTTC | TRBJ2-5 | - | - | TRBV28
CASSLEGGSEETQYF | TGCGCCAGCAGCTTGGAAGGGGGATCGGAAGAGACCCAGTACTTC | TRBJ2-5 | - | - | TRBV5-1
CASSAGQGNGYTF | TGTGCCAGCAGCGCGGGACAGGGAAATGGCTACACCTTC | TRBJ1-2 | TRBD1 | - | TRBV7-2
CASSLGFRVTDTQYF | TGTGCCAGCAGCTTAGGGTTCAGGGTTACAGATACGCAGTATTTT | TRBJ2-3 | - | once | TRBV11-2
CASMRENSYEQYF | TGTGCCAGTATGCGCGAGAACTCCTACGAGCAGTACTTC | TRBJ2-7 | - | - | TRBV19
CASSAGINYGYTF | TGTGCCAGCAGCGCCGGGATAAACTATGGCTACACCTTC | TRBJ1-2 | - | - | TRBV11-3
CASSHGLGTDTQYF | TGTGCCAGCAGCCACGGACTTGGCACAGATACGCAGTATTTT | TRBJ2-3 | - | few | TRBV5-8
CASGLVLERGYSSNEQFF | TGTGCTAGTGGTTTGGTACTTGAACGGGGTTACAGTTCCAATGAGCAGTTCTTC | TRBJ2-1 | - | - | TRBV12-5
CASSAGLPLYEQYF | TGTGCCAGCAGTGCGGGACTGCCCCTCTACGAGCAGTACTTC | TRBJ2-7 | - | - | TRBV2
CASSPRGDRSEKLFF | TGCGCCAGCAGTCCAAGGGGGGACAGGAGTGAAAAACTGTTTTTT | TRBJ1-4 | TRBD1 | - | TRBV5-1
CASSLYPPGTGTGYEQYF | TGTGCCAGCAGTCTCTACCCCCCCGGGACAGGGACGGGCTACGAGCAGTACTTC | TRBJ2-7 | TRBD1 | - | TRBV28
CASSSQGGNTEAFF | TGCGCCAGCAGCTCACAGGGGGGGAACACTGAAGCTTTCTTT | TRBJ1-1 | TRBD1 | - | TRBV5-1
CASSLSQGVNYGYTF | TGTGCCAGCAGCCTGTCACAGGGGGTTAACTATGGCTACACCTTC | TRBJ1-2 | TRBD1 | once | TRBV11-2
CASSLSKYEQYF | TGTGCCAGCAGCTTATCTAAGTACGAGCAGTACTTC | TRBJ2-7 | - | - | TRBV7-9
CASSLSTGAYEQYF | TGCGCCAGCAGCTTGTCGACAGGGGCCTACGAGCAGTACTTC | TRBJ2-7 | TRBD1 | few | TRBV5-1
CASSLARGNEQYF | TGTGCCAGCAGCTTAGCGAGAGGGAACGAGCAGTACTTC | TRBJ2-7 | - | - | TRBV7-8
CASSARVYGQGDYTF | TGTGCCAGCAGCGCCCGGGTATATGGGCAGGGCGATTACACCTTC | TRBJ1-2 | - | - | TRBV7-8
CASSNSEKLFF | TGTGCCAGCAGCAACAGTGAAAAACTGTTTTTT | TRBJ1-4 | - | - | TRBV3-1/TRBV3-2
CASSQEMGGAFYTDTQYF | TGTGCCAGCAGCCAAGAGATGGGGGGGGCCTTCTACACAGATACGCAGTATTTT | TRBJ2-3 | - | - | TRBV3-1/TRBV3-2
CATGLAGRNYGYTF | TGTGCCACCGGGCTGGCAGGGAGGAACTATGGCTACACCTTC | TRBJ1-2 | - | - | TRBV19
CASSFDGSPYEQYF | TGTGCCAGCAGCTTCGACGGGAGCCCCTACGAGCAGTACTTC | TRBJ2-7 | - | - | TRBV13
CASSGRTGLPPKAFF | TGTGCCAGCAGCGGAAGGACAGGGCTACCACCTAAAGCTTTCTTT | TRBJ1-1 | TRBD1 | - | TRBV3-1/TRBV3-2
CASSPLLTDTQYF | TGTGCCAGCTCGCCTTTACTCACAGATACGCAGTATTTT | TRBJ2-3 | - | - | TRBV18
CASSLDRTYEQYF | TGCGCCAGCAGCCTTGACAGGACCTACGAGCAGTACTTC | TRBJ2-7 | - | - | TRBV4-1
CASSLTGAYGYTF | TGTGCCAGCAGCTTAACAGGGGCTTATGGCTACACCTTC | TRBJ1-2 | TRBD1 | once | TRBV7-8
CASSLSRDRGPWSSGNTIYF | TGTGCCAGTAGCCTGAGTCGGGACAGGGGGCCGTGGAGCTCTGGAAACACCATATATTTT | TRBJ1-3 | TRBD1 | - | TRBV19
CASSPEQGSSPLHF | TGTGCCAGCAGCCCGGAGCAGGGAAGCTCACCCCTCCACTTT | TRBJ1-6 | - | - | TRBV7-8
CASSEVGTGIFGNQPQHF | TGTGCCAGCAGTGAAGTAGGGACAGGTATTTTCGGCAATCAGCCCCAGCATTTT | TRBJ1-5 | TRBD1 | few | TRBV6-1
CAINAGSAYGYTF | TGTGCCATCAATGCAGGGTCGGCCTATGGCTACACCTTC | TRBJ1-2 | - | - | TRBV10-3
CANSPGRGSYEQYF | TGTGCCAACTCCCCAGGTAGGGGCAGCTACGAGCAGTACTTC | TRBJ2-7 | - | - | TRBV2
CASRGTGYNSPLHF | TGTGCCAGCAGGGGGACAGGTTATAATTCACCCCTCCACTTT | TRBJ1-6 | TRBD1 | - | TRBV6-5
CASIGAGRAGNTIYF | TGTGCCAGCATTGGTGCGGGGAGGGCTGGAAACACCATATATTTT | TRBJ1-3 | - | - | TRBV27
CASSSTGTTNTGELFF | TGTGCCAGCAGCTCAACCGGGACTACCAACACCGGGGAGCTGTTTTTT | TRBJ2-2 | TRBD2 | - | TRBV5-6
CASSERQIGSPLHF | TGTGCCAGCAGTGAGCGCCAAATCGGTTCACCCCTCCACTTT | TRBJ1-6 | - | few | TRBV6-1
CATTPADTQYF | TGTGCCACCACCCCGGCAGATACGCAGTATTTT | TRBJ2-3 | - | - | TRBV7-2
CASSLGSGTGYQETQYF | TGCGCCAGCAGCCTCGGCTCCGGGACAGGGTACCAAGAGACCCAGTACTTC | TRBJ2-5 | TRBD1 | - | TRBV4-3
CASSQAQGLTEAFF | TGCGCCAGCAGCCAAGCACAGGGTTTAACTGAAGCTTTCTTT | TRBJ1-1 | - | - | TRBV4-1
CASRGAGNQPQHF | TGTGCCAGCAGGGGGGCCGGTAATCAGCCCCAGCATTTT | TRBJ1-5 | - | - | TRBV12-3/TRBV12-4
CASKGTGSSGNTIYF | TGTGCCAGCAAAGGGACAGGGAGCTCTGGAAACACCATATATTTT | TRBJ1-3 | TRBD1 | - | TRBV27
CATSTSEQGLKYNEQFF | TGTGCCACCAGCACAAGCGAACAGGGGCTAAAATACAATGAGCAGTTCTTC | TRBJ2-1 | TRBD1 | - | TRBV15
CASSQSAPGMNTEAFF | TGCGCCAGCAGCCAATCAGCCCCGGGAATGAACACTGAAGCTTTCTTT | TRBJ1-1 | - | - | TRBV10-2
CASSLVEAGELYGYTF | TGTGCCAGCAGCTTAGTCGAGGCAGGGGAGTTGTATGGCTACACCTTC | TRBJ1-2 | - | - | TRBV7-8
CASSYRQGSGELFF | TGTGCCAGCAGTTATCGACAGGGGTCCGGGGAGCTGTTTTTT | TRBJ2-2 | TRBD1 | - | TRBV6-5